Included here is one TCR beta chain sequence, with context. Per the germline V gene, CDR1 is MNHNY and CDR2 is SVGAGI (reference sequence). The length of the CDR3 is 14 residues. The junction had 11 bases not matched to a gene; V was cut back by 5 bases and J by 7 bases. The data were obtained in a study of shared clonotypes between healthy human individuals. Study details: CD4 naive and CD4 memory each took three plates per donor, while CD8 naive took two and CD8 memory one.

Data came from immunoSEQ multiplex PCR; TCRdb stores just in-frame clones and leaves some out. Altogether some 580,000 clones are present, 97% being singletons, with the ten largest covering 0.045% to 0.06%. Donors were healthy HIV-negative adults without recent acute infections or vaccinations. Sequencing was carried out using naive CD4+ T cells sorted from blood. Subset defined: CD45RA+ positively selected. The chain carries TRBV6-6 and TRBJ2-7; 7 bases agree with TRBD2. This clonotype was obtained from a woman under 40 in good health. The CDR3 spells CASSPPGGVGEQYF. The CDR3 DNA is TGTGCCAGCAGTCCCCCGGGGGGAGTGGGAGAGCAGTACTTC.